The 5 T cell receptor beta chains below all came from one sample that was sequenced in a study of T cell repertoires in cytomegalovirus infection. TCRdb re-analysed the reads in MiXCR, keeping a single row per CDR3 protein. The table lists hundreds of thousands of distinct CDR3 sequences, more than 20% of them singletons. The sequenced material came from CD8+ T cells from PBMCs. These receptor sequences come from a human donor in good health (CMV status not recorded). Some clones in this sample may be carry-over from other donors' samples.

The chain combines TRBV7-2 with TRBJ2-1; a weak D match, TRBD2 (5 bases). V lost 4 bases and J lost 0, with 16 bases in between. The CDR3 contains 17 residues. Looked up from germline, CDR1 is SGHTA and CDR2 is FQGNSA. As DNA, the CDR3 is TGTGCCAGCAGCTCCTTTGTAGCGCCGAGCTCCTACAATGAGCAGTTCTTC. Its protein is CASSSFVAPSSYNEQFF. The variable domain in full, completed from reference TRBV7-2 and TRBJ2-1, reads GAGVSQSPSNKVTEKGKDVELRCDPISGHTALYWYRQSLGQGLEFLIYFQGNSAPDKSGLPSDRFSAERTGGSVSTLTIQRTQQEDSAVYLCASSSFVAPSSYNEQFFGPGTRLTVL.

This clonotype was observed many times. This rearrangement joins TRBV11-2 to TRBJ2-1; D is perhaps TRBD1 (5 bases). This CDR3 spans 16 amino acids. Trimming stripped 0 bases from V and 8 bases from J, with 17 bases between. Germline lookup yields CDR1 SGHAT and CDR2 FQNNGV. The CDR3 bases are TGTGCCAGCAGCTTAGATATACAGGTACCTTTGGATGAGCAGTTCTTC. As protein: CASSLDIQVPLDEQFF.

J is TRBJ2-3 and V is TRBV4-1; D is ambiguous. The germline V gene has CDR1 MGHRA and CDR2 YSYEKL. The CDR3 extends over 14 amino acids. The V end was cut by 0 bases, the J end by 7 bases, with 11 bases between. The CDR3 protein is CASSQEAPHHTQYF. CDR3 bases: TGCGCCAGCAGCCAAGAGGCACCCCACCATACGCAGTATTTT.

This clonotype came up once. The CDR3 here is CSTDPFTEAFF. As DNA, the CDR3 is TGCAGCACGGACCCGTTCACTGAAGCTTTCTTT. V and J are TRBV29-1 and TRBJ1-1; D is ambiguous. Per germline, CDR1 SQVTM and CDR2 ANQGSEA. The CDR3 extends over 11 amino acids. The V end was cut by 8 bases, the J end by 4 bases, with 11 bases between.

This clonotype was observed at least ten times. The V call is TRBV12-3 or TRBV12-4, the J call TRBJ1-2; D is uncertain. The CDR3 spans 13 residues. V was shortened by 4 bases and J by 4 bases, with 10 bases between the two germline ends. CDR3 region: CASSSISGYGYTF. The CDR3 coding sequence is TGTGCCAGCAGTTCGATATCGGGCTATGGCTACACCTTC.